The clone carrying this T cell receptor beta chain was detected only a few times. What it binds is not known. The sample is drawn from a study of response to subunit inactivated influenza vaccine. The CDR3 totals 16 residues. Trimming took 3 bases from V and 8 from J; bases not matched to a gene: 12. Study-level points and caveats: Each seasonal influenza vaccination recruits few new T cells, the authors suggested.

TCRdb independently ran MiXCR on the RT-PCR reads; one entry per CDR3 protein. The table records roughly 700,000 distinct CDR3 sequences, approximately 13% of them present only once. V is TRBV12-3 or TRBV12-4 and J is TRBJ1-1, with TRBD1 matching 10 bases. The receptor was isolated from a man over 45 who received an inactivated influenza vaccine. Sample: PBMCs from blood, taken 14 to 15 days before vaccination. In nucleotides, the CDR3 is TGTGCCAGCAGTTTTTTGGGCGGGGACAGGGGCCCGGAAGCTTTCTTT. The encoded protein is CASSFLGGDRGPEAFF.